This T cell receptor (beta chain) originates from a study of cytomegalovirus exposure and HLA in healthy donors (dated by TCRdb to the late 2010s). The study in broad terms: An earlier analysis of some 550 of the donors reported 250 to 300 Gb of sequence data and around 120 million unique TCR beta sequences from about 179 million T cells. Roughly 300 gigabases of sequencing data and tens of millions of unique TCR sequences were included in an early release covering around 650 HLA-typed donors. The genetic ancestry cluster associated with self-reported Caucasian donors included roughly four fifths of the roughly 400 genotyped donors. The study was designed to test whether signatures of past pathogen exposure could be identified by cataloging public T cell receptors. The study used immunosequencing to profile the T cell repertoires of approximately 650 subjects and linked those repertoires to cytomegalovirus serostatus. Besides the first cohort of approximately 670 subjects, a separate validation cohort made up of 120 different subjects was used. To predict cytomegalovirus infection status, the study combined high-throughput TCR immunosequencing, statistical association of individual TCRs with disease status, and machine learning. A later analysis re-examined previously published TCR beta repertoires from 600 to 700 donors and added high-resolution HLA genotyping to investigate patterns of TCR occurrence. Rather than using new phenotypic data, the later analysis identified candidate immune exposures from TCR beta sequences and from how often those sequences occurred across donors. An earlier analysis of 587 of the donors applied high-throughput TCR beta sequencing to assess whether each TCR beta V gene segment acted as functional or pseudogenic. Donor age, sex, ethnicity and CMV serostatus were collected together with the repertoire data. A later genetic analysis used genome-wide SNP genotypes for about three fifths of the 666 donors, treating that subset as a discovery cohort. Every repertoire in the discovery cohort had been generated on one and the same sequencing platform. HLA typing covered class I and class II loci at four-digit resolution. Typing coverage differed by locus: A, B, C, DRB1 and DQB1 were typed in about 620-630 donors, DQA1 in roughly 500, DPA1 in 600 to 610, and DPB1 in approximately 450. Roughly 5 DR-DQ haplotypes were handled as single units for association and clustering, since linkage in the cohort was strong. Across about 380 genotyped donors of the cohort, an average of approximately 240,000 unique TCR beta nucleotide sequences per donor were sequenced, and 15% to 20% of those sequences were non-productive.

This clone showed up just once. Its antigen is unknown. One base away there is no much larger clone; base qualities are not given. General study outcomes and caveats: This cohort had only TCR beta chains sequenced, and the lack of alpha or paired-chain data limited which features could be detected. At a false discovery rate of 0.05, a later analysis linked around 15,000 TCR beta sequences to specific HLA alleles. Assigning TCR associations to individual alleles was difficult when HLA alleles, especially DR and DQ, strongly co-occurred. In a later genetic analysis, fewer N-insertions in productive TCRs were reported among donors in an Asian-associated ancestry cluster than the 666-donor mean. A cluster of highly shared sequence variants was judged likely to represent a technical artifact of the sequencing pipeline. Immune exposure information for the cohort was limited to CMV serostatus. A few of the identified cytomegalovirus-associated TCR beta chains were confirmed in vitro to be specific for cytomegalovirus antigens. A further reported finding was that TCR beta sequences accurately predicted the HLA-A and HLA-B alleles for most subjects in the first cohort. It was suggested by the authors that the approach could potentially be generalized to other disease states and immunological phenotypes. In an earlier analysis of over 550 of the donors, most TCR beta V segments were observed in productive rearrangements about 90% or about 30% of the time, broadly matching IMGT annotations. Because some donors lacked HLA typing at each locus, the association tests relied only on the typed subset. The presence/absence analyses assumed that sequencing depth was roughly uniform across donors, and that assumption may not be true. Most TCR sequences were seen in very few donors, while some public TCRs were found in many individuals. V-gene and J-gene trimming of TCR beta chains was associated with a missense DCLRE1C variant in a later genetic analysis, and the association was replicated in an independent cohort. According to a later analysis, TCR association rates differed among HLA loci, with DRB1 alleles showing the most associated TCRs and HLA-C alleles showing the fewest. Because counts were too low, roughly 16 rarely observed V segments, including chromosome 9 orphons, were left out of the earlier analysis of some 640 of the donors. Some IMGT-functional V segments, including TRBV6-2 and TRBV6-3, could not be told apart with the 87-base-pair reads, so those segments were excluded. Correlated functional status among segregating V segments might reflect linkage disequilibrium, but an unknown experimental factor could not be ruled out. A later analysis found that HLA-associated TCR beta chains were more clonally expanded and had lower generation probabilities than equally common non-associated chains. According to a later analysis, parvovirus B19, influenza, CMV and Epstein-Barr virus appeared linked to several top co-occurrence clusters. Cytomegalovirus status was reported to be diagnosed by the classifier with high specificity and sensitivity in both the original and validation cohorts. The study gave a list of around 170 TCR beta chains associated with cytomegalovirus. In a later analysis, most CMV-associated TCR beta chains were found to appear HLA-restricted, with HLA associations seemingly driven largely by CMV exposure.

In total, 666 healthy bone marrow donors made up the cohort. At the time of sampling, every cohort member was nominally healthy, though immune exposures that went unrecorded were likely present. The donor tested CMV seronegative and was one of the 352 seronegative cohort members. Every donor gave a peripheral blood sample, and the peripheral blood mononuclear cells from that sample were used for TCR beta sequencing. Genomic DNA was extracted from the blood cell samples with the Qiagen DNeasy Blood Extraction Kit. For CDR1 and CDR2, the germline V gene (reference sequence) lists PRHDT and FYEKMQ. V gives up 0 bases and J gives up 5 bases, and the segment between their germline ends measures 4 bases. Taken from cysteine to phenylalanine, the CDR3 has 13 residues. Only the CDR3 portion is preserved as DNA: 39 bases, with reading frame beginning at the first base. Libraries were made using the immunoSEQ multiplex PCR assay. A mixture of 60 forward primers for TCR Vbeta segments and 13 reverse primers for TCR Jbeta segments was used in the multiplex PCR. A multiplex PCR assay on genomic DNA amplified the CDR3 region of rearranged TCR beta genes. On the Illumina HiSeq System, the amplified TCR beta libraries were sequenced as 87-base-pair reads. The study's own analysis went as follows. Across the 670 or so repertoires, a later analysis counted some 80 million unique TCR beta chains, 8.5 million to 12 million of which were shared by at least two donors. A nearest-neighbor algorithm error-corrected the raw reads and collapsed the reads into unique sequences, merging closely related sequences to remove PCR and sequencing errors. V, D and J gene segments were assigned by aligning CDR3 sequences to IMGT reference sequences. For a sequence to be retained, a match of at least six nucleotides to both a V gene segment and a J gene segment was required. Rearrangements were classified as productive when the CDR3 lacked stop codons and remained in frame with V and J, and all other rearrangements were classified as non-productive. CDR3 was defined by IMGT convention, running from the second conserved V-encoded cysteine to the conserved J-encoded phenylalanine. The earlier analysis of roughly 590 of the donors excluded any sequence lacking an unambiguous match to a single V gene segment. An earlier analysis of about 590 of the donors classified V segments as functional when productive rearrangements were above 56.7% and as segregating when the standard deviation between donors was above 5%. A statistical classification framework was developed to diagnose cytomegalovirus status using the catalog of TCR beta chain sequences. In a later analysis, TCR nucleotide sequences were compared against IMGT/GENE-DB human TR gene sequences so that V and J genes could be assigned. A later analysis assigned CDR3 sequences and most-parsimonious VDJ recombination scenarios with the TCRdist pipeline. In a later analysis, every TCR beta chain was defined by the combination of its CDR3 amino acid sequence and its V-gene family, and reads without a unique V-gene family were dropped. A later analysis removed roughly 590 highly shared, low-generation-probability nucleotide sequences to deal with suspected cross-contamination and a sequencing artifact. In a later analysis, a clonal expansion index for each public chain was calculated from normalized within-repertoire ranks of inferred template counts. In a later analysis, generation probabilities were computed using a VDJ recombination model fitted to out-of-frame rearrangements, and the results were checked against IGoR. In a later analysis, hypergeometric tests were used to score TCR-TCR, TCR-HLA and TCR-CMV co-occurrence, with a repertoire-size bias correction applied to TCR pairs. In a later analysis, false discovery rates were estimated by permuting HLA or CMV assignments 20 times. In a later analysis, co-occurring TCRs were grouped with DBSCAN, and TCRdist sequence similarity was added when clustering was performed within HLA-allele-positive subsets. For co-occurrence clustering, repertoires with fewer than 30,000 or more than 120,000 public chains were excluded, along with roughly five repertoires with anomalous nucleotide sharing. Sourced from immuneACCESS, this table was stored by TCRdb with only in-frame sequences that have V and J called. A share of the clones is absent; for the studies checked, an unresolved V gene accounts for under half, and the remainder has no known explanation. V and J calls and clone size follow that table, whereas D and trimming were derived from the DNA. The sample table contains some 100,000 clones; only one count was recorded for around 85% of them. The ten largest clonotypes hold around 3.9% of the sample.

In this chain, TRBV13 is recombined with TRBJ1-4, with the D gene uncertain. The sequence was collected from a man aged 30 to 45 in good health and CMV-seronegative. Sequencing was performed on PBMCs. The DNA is TGTGCCAGCAGCTTAGGAGCGAATGAAAAACTGTTTTTT. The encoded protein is CASSLGANEKLFF.